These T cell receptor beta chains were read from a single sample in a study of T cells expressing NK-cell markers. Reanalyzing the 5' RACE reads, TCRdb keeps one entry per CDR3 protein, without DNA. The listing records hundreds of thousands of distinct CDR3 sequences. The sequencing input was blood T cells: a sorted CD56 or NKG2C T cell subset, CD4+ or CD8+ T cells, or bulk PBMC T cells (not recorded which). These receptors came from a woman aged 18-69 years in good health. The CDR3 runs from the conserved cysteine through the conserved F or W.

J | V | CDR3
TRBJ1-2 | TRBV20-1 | CSASRMRDNYGYTF
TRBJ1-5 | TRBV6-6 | CASSYGHQPQHF
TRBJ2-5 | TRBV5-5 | CASSLRGLGETQYF
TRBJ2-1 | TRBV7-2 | CASSLVVAGGYNEQFF
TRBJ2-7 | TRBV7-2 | CASSFRTSGTREQYF
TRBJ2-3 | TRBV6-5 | CASSYSGTSGRGDTQYF
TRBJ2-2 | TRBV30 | CAWSQGTGELFF
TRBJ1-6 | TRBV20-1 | CSAKVGGKNSPLHF
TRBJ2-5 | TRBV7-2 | CASSPSGAFKTQYF
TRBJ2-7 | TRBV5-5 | CASSLSYGTVRYEQYF
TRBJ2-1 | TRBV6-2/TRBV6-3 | CASSSPGQAYNEQFF
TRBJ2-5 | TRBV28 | CASSFNHRGETQYF
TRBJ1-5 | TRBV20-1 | CSARPELYQPQHF
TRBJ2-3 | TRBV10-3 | CAISEPQDTQYF
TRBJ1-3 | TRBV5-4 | CASSRDSFSGNTIYF
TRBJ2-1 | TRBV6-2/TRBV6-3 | CASRTTTGGNEQFF
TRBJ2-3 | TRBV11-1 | CASRQRGDTQYF
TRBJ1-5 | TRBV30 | CAWRGQGGNQPQHF
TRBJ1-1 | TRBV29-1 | CSVLQGGNTEAFF
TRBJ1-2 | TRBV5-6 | CASSLVGAGSTYGYTF
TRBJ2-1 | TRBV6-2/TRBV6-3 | CASSYSSGASGNEQFF
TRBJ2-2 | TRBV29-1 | CSVAGNAGELFF
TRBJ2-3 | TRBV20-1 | CSAQPGLAVQDTQYF
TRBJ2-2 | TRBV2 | CASIRGANLYTGELFF
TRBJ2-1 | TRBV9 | CASSASGSSYNEQFF
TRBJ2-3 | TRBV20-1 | CSASIRGGGSDTQYF
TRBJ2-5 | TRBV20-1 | CSAPNRRDRVQETQYF
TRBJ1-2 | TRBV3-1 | CASSIGGNYGYTF
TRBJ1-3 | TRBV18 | CASSPQGAGNTIYF
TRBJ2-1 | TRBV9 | CASSLFPGPHEQFF
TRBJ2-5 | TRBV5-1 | CASSATGVRQETQYF